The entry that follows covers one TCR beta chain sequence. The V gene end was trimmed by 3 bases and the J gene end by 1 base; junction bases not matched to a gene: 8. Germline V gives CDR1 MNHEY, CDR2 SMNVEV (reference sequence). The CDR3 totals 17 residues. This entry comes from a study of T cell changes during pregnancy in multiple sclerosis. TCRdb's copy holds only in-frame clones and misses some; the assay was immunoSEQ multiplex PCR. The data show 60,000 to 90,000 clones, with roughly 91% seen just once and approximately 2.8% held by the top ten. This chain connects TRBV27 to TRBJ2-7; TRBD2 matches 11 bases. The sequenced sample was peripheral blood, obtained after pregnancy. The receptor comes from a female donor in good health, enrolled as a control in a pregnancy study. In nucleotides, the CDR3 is TGTGCCAGCAGTTTGTTAGCGGGAGGGGGGAGATCCTACGAGCAGTACTTC. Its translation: CASSLLAGGGRSYEQYF.